This T cell receptor beta chain appears in the sequencing data of a study of regulatory T cells in long-lasting Graves disease. This clonotype was seen at least ten times. Trimming shortened V by 7 bases and J by 10 bases, and 20 bases separated the two germline ends. Germline V gene lookup returns CDR1 SGHTA and CDR2 FQGNSA. The CDR3 runs to 15 residues. Assembly of TCR beta libraries relied on iRepertoire HTBI primers together with Arm-PCR of CDR3 regions. TCRdb processed the multiplex PCR reads anew with MiXCR; each CDR3 protein has one entry. The sample has about 240,000 distinct CDR3 sequences; around 21% are singletons. Noted time point: newly diagnosed GD, antithyroid drugs for less than 3 months. TCR sequences were obtained from RNA taken from PBMCs.

Sequencing was performed on peripheral blood mononuclear cells (PBMCs), taken at new diagnosis, from a patient treated with antithyroid drugs. The TCR sequence derives from a female donor with Graves disease. The rearrangement joins TRBV7-2 to TRBJ1-6; a possible D gene is TRBD1 (5 bases). CDR3 nucleotide sequence: TGTGCCAGCAACGTAGACTCGGGGGTAGGCTCACCCCTCCACTTT. Its protein product is CASNVDSGVGSPLHF.